The 11 T cell receptor beta chains given below trace back to one sample, sequenced in a study of control samples from healthy donors and cancer patients. Repertoires were generated with immunoSEQ multiplex PCR, while TCRdb's copy carries only in-frame clones and drops some. This table has 90,000 to 130,000 clones, roughly 90% appearing once. Sequenced input: PBMCs. The receptors come from a woman in her sixties with lung cancer.

The table lists this clone with a count of one. V is TRBV19 and J is TRBJ1-1; no reliable D call. V was pared by 6 bases and J by 5 bases, with 16 bases between. There are 14 residues in the CDR3. Germline CDR1 reads LNHDA; CDR2 reads SQIVND (reference sequence). CDR3 protein: CASSPGRTGTEAFF. The CDR3 DNA sequence: TGTGCCAGTAGCCCTGGACGGACGGGGACTGAAGCTTTCTTT.

This chain uses TRBV11-2 with TRBJ1-6; TRBD1 aligns across 7 bases. The V gene's germline CDR1 is SGHAT and CDR2 FQNNGV. The V and J ends lost 0 bases and 10 bases, in that order; junction bases with no gene match: 12. The CDR3 covers 17 residues. CDR3 loop: CASSLELTRQGKSPLHF. In nucleotides, the CDR3 is TGTGCCAGCAGCTTAGAGCTCACCCGACAGGGTAAATCACCCCTCCACTTT.

V gene TRBV6-5 combines with J gene TRBJ1-1; D is uncertain. Between the trimmed V and J ends, which lost 5 bases and 1 base, there was a span of 11 bases. CDR3 length: 14 residues. Germline V gene sequence: CDR1 MNHEY, CDR2 SVGAGI. CDR3: CASSTVPANTEAFF. CDR3 DNA sequence: TGTGCCAGCAGTACCGTCCCGGCGAACACTGAAGCTTTCTTT.

The chain links TRBV5-1 to TRBJ1-2, with 7 nucleotides matching TRBD1. Germline V lookup: CDR1 SGHRS, CDR2 YFSETQ. The CDR3 has 14 residues. J gave up 3 bases and V 2 bases, and 4 bases lay outside the gene matches. The chain's CDR3 is CASSFGTDDYGYTF. CDR3 nucleotides: TGCGCCAGCAGCTTCGGGACAGATGACTATGGCTACACCTTC.

This chain connects TRBV7-2 to TRBJ2-7; D is perhaps TRBD2 (5 bases). Trimming pared 3 bases from V and 0 bases from J, leaving 12 bases between. Germline V gives CDR1 SGHTA, CDR2 FQGNSA. This CDR3 is 15 amino acids long. CDR3 protein: CASSFGLAFSYEQYF. CDR3 nucleotides: TGTGCCAGCAGCTTCGGGCTAGCTTTCTCCTACGAGCAGTACTTC.

This rearrangement joins TRBV18 to TRBJ1-1, with D unresolved. The CDR3 has 13 amino acids. Germline-derived CDR1 and CDR2 are KGHSH and LQKENI. V was clipped by 2 bases and J by 1 base, with 5 bases between them. In DNA, the CDR3 is TGTGCCAGCTCACCAGAAAGGAACACTGAAGCTTTCTTT. Protein: CASSPERNTEAFF.

V and J are TRBV27 and TRBJ2-1; tentative D call: TRBD2 (7 bases). This CDR3 spans 16 amino acids. Trimming pared 5 bases from V and 3 bases from J, leaving 17 bases between. Germline V gene sequence: CDR1 MNHEY, CDR2 SMNVEV (reference sequence). CDR3: CASSNRGGGGYNEQFF. DNA for the CDR3: TGTGCCAGCAGTAACCGTGGCGGGGGCGGCTACAATGAGCAGTTCTTC.

The chain is built from TRBV5-1 and TRBJ2-5; TRBD1 agrees at 11 bases. V gave up 3 bases and J gave up 5 bases; unmatched junction bases: 6. The CDR3 runs to 15 residues. CDR1 and CDR2 from the germline V gene are SGHRS and YFSETQ. CDR3 sequence (DNA): TGCGCCAGCAGCTCCGGGACAGGGGGAATTGAGACCCAGTACTTC. Translation gives CASSSGTGGIETQYF.

Only one count was recorded for this clone. The chain's CDR3 is CASSQDVTPGNTIYF. The CDR3, as DNA: TGCGCCAGCAGCCAAGATGTGACACCTGGAAACACCATATATTTT. The chain combines TRBV4-3 with TRBJ1-3; D is undetermined. The V end lost 0 bases, the J end lost 2 bases, and 8 bases lay between the germline ends. Per germline, CDR1 LGHNA and CDR2 YSLEER. CDR3 length equals 15 residues.

The rearrangement uses TRBV29-1 and TRBJ2-7; TRBD2 agrees at 7 bases. The CDR3 has 13 amino acids. CDR1 is SQVTM, CDR2 ANQGSEA, per germline. The V and J ends lost 7 bases and 3 bases, in that order; junction bases with no gene match: 9. This CDR3 reads CSAKASGVYEQYF. The CDR3 DNA reads as TGCAGCGCTAAGGCTAGCGGCGTCTACGAGCAGTACTTC.

This clone was seen a few times. This chain links TRBV5-1 with TRBJ2-7, with TRBD1 matching over 7 bases. CDR3 size: 12 residues. Trimming removed 3 bases from V and 3 bases from J; junction bases left unmatched: 0. Germline CDR1 and CDR2: SGHRS and YFSETQ. CDR3: CASSWDSYEQYF. The CDR3 DNA reads as TGCGCCAGCAGCTGGGACAGCTACGAGCAGTACTTC. Full variable domain (missing parts from reference TRBV5-1 and TRBJ2-7): KAGVTQTPRYLIKTRGQQVTLSCSPISGHRSVSWYQQTPGQGLQFLFEYFSETQRNKGNFPGRFSGRQFSNSRSEMNVSTLELGDSALYLCASSWDSYEQYFGPGTRLTVT.